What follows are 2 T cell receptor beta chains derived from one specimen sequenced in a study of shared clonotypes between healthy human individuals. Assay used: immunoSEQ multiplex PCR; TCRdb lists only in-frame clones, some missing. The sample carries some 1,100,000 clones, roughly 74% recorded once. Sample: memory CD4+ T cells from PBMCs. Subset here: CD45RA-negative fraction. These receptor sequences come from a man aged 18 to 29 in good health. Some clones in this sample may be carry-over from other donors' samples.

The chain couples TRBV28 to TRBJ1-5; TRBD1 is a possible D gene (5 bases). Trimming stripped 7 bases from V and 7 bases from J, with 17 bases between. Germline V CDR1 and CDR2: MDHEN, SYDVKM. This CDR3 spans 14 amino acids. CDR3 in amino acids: CASTLPGWGQPQHF. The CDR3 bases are TGTGCCAGCACCCTCCCGGGGTGGGGGCAGCCCCAGCATTTT. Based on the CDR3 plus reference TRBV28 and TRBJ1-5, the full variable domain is DVKVTQSSRYLVKRTGEKVFLECVQDMDHENMFWYRQDPGLGLRLIYFSYDVKMKEKGDIPEGYSVSREKKERFSLILESASTNQTSMYLCASTLPGWGQPQHFGDGTRLSIL.

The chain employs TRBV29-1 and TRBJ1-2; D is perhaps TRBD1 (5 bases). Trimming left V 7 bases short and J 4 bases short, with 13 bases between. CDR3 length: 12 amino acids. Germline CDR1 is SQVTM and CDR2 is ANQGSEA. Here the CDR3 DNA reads TGCAGCGATGGGACCGCCTCCTATGGCTACACCTTC. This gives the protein CSDGTASYGYTF.